Listed below are T cell receptor beta chains from one sample, sequenced in a study of T cells after yellow fever vaccination. MiXCR, applied by TCRdb to the 5' RACE reads, yields one record per CDR3 protein. The top ten clones hold around an eighth of a sample with hundreds of thousands of distinct CDR3 sequences, 13% of them seen once. This specimen consisted of PBMCs, obtained on the day of the yellow fever booster vaccination. These receptors were taken from a man younger than 40 who received the YFV17D yellow fever vaccine. CDR3s leave out the opening cysteine and the closing phenylalanine or tryptophan.

CDR3: ASSLGAGTSGERQF
J: TRBJ2-1
V: TRBV7-9

CDR3: ATSVDRGHEQY
J: TRBJ2-7
V: TRBV15

CDR3: SVTPSGRETQY
J: TRBJ2-5
V: TRBV29-1

CDR3: ASSSGGTIY
J: TRBJ1-3
V: TRBV12-3/TRBV12-4

CDR3: AWSTDTGELF
J: TRBJ2-2
V: TRBV30

CDR3: ATPAGTYNEQF
J: TRBJ2-1
V: TRBV7-9

CDR3: ASTPSGTSAVDEQF
J: TRBJ2-1
V: TRBV7-9

CDR3: ASSFRTVALTGANVLT
J: TRBJ2-6
V: TRBV6-5

CDR3: ASSFGQGLPKGHEQY
J: TRBJ2-7
V: TRBV27

CDR3: ASSLAVGQGNNEQF
J: TRBJ2-1
V: TRBV5-1

CDR3: ASSPTSGLTDTQY
J: TRBJ2-3
V: TRBV18

CDR3: ASSLSAGTGHEQF
J: TRBJ2-1
V: TRBV7-6

CDR3: ASSLRGLAGGVTDTQY
J: TRBJ2-3
V: TRBV28

CDR3: ASSEYGGRAPDTQY
J: TRBJ2-3
V: TRBV25-1

CDR3: ASFQWSYEQY
J: TRBJ2-7
V: TRBV28

CDR3: ASSLPGAKETQY
J: TRBJ2-5
V: TRBV5-6

CDR3: SATPRGSPHEKLF
J: TRBJ1-4
V: TRBV20-1

CDR3: ASSFLGTQNNEQF
J: TRBJ2-1
V: TRBV28

CDR3: ASSSVGRSETQY
J: TRBJ2-5
V: TRBV7-2

CDR3: ASSRGQWTEAF
J: TRBJ1-1
V: TRBV4-3

CDR3: ASSQTSGRSGANVLT
J: TRBJ2-6
V: TRBV4-1

CDR3: SASILQGAQDTQY
J: TRBJ2-3
V: TRBV29-1

CDR3: ASIPHGASGEGYEQY
J: TRBJ2-7
V: TRBV7-2

CDR3: ASSQDGASGSLEF
J: TRBJ2-1
V: TRBV4-1

CDR3: AWARDAGANVLT
J: TRBJ2-6
V: TRBV30

CDR3: ASNVSDSYEQY
J: TRBJ2-7
V: TRBV23-1

CDR3: ASSLGLLSQPQH
J: TRBJ1-5
V: TRBV28

CDR3: ASTPTSGPGEQY
J: TRBJ2-7
V: TRBV7-2

CDR3: ASSTRHEETQY
J: TRBJ2-5
V: TRBV5-4

CDR3: SADGTPGQYNEQF
J: TRBJ2-1
V: TRBV20-1

CDR3: ASRTGKLDEQF
J: TRBJ2-1
V: TRBV6-2/TRBV6-3

CDR3: ASSDTGAPRAF
J: TRBJ1-1
V: TRBV12-3/TRBV12-4

CDR3: ASSPYGAEKLF
J: TRBJ1-4
V: TRBV4-3

CDR3: ASTPGGRMLRETQY
J: TRBJ2-5
V: TRBV7-9

CDR3: SASEQGGQPQH
J: TRBJ1-5
V: TRBV20-1

CDR3: ASSLSAGGQPQH
J: TRBJ1-5
V: TRBV27

CDR3: ASSLDLRPAAF
J: TRBJ1-1
V: TRBV7-2